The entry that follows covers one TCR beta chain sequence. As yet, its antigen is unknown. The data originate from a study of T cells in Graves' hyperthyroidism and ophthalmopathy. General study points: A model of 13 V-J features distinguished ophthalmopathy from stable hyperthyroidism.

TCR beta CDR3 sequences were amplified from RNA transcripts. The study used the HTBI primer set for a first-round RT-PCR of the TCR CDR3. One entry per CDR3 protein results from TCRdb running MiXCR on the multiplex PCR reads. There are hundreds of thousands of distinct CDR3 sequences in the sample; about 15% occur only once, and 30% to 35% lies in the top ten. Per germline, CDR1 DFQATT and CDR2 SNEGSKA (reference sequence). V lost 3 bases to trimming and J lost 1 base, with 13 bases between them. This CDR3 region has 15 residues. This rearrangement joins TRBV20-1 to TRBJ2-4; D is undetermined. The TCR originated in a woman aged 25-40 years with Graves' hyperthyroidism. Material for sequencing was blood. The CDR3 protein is CSASRASHAKNIQYF. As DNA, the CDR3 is TGCAGTGCTAGTAGAGCATCCCATGCCAAAAACATTCAGTACTTC.